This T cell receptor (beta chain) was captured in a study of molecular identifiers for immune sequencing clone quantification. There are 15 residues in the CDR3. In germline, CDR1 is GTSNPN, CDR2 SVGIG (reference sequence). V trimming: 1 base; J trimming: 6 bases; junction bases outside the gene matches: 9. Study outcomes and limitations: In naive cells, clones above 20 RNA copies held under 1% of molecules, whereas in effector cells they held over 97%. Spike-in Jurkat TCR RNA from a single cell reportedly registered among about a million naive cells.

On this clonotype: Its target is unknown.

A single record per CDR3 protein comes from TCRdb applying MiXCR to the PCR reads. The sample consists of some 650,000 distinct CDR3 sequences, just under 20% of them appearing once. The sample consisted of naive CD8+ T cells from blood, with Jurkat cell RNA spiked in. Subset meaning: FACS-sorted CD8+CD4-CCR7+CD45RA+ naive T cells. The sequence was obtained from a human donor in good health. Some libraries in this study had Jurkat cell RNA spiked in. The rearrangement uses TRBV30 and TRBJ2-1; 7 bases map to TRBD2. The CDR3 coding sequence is TGTGCCTGGAGTGGGGACGGGGGGTTGCTCAATGAGCAGTTCTTC. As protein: CAWSGDGGLLNEQFF.